This is a list of T cell receptor beta chains from one sample in a study of blood T cell repertoires in COVID-19. The table came from immunoSEQ multiplex PCR; TCRdb's copy has only in-frame clones and leaves some out. The data show under 150,000 clones, with around four fifths seen just once and 6.2% held by the top ten. The sequenced sample consisted of PBMCs or T cells enriched from blood (not recorded which). All receptors derive from a woman between 40 and 50 years old who had recovered from COVID-19. CDR3s include the opening cysteine and the closing phenylalanine or tryptophan. Each record gives: clone size, J gene, V gene, D gene, CDR3 DNA, CDR3 protein. A D gene is named only where the DNA matches it firmly. Not all rows give a size; the values are once, few, many and, for expanded clones, a class.

>.|TRBJ1-1|TRBV27|TRBD1
TGTGCCAGCAGTTTATTAGTTGGGACAGGAAACACTGAAGCTTTCTTT
CASSLLVGTGNTEAFF
>few|TRBJ1-1|TRBV19|.
TGTGCCAGTAGTATTAAAGGGGAGAACACTGAAGCTTTCTTT
CASSIKGENTEAFF
>few|TRBJ1-5|TRBV7-2|.
TGTGCCAGCAGCGACGGAGATCGGGGGGCAGGGCAGCCCCAGCATTTT
CASSDGDRGAGQPQHF
>.|TRBJ1-1|TRBV9|TRBD1
TGTGCCAGCAGCCCACCACAGGGGGAAGGCACTGAAGCTTTCTTT
CASSPPQGEGTEAFF
>.|TRBJ2-1|TRBV5-4|TRBD2
TGTGCCAGCAGCTTGGTTCATCCTAGCGGGAGGGTCGAGCAGTTCTTC
CASSLVHPSGRVEQFF
>once|TRBJ2-2|TRBV5-1|.
TGCGCCAGCAGCTTTCCGGGACAAGGCACCGGGGAGCTGTTTTTT
CASSFPGQGTGELFF
>.|TRBJ1-5|TRBV7-9|.
TGTGCCAGCAGCGTCGGCCGGGAGCCCCAGCATTTT
CASSVGREPQHF
>.|TRBJ2-3|TRBV3-1/TRBV3-2|.
TGTGCCAGCAGCCAAGAAGTGGAACTATCACTTAGCACAGATACGCAGTATTTT
CASSQEVELSLSTDTQYF
>.|TRBJ1-2|TRBV12-3/TRBV12-4|.
TGTGCCAGCAGTTTTGAGGGTGACTATGGCTACACCTTC
CASSFEGDYGYTF
>.|TRBJ1-1|TRBV5-5|TRBD1
TGTGCCAGCACCATAACCCAGGGGGCGCCCACTGAAGCTTTCTTT
CASTITQGAPTEAFF
>.|TRBJ2-5|TRBV12-3/TRBV12-4|TRBD1
TGTGCCAGCAGGCCAGGGGGCTGGGAGACCCAGTACTTC
CASRPGGWETQYF
>.|TRBJ2-1|TRBV5-1|.
TGCGCCAGCAGCAGCGGACAGTACCCCTACAATGAGCAGTTCTTC
CASSSGQYPYNEQFF
>once|TRBJ2-3|TRBV5-1|TRBD2
TGCGCCAGCAGCTTGGGTACTAGCGGGGTCACAGATACGCAGTATTTT
CASSLGTSGVTDTQYF
>.|TRBJ2-2|TRBV4-1|.
TGCGCCAGCAGCCTACACACCGGAATCTCCGGACAGCGACTTGGGGAGCTGTTTTTT
CASSLHTGISGQRLGELFF
>few|TRBJ2-1|TRBV29-1|.
TGCAGCGTCCTCCCCTACAATGAGCAGTTCTTC
CSVLPYNEQFF
>.|TRBJ2-1|TRBV10-1|.
TGCGCCAGCAGTGAGTCCACGGGAGACACCTACAATGAGCAGTTCTTC
CASSESTGDTYNEQFF
>.|TRBJ2-7|TRBV7-8|.
TGTGCCAGCAGCCGGGGGGGACAGGCCTACGAGCAGTACTTC
CASSRGGQAYEQYF
>.|TRBJ2-1|TRBV6-5|.
TGTGCCAGCAGTTCCCCCCCTAGCAATGAGCAGTTCTTC
CASSSPPSNEQFF
>.|TRBJ2-3|TRBV4-1|TRBD2
TGCGCCAGCAGCCAAATAGCGGGGGCCACAGATACGCAGTATTTT
CASSQIAGATDTQYF
>.|TRBJ1-1|TRBV25-1|.
TGTGCCAGCAGTGACGGCAGGCGGGTGGGCACTGAAGCTTTCTTT
CASSDGRRVGTEAFF
>.|TRBJ1-2|TRBV6-6|.
TGTGCCAGCAGTTACTCTCAGGGGAACTATGGCTACACCTTC
CASSYSQGNYGYTF
>.|TRBJ2-1|TRBV24-1|TRBD2
TGTGCCACCAGTGATTCTAGCGGGGGATATTCCTACAATGAGCAGTTCTTC
CATSDSSGGYSYNEQFF